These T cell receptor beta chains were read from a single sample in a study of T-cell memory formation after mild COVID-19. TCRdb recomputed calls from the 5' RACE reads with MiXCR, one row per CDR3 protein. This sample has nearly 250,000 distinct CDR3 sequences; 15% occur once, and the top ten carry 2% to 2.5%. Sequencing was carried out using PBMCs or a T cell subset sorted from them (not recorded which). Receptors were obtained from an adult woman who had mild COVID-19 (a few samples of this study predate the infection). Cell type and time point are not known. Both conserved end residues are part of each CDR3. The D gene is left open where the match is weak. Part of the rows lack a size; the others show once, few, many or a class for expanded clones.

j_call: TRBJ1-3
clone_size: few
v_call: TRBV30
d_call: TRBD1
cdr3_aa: CAWSKQGAAGNTIYF
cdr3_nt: TGTGCCTGGAGTAAACAGGGGGCAGCTGGAAACACCATATATTTT

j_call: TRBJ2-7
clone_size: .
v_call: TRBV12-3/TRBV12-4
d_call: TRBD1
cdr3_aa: CASSKDRVRYEQYF
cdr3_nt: TGTGCCAGCAGTAAGGACAGGGTTAGGTACGAGCAGTACTTC

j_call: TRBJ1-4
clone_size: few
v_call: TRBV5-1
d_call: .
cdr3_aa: CASSPDRSEEKLFF
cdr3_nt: TGCGCCAGCAGCCCCGACAGGTCAGAAGAAAAACTGTTTTTT

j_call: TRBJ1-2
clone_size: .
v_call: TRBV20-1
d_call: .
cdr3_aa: CSARVGGLGGYTF
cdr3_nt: TGCAGTGCTAGAGTCGGGGGCCTGGGTGGCTACACCTTC

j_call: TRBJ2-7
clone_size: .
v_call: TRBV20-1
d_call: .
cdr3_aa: CSASFRHSEQYF
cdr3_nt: TGCAGTGCTAGTTTCAGACATAGCGAGCAGTACTTC

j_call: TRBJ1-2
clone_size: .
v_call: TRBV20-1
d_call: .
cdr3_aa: CSALPGGDGYTF
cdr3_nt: TGCAGTGCTCTTCCGGGGGGGGATGGCTACACCTTC

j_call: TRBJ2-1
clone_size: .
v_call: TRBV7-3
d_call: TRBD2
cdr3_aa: CASSLRGSGGWNEQFF
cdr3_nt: TGTGCCAGCAGCTTACGGGGTAGCGGGGGGTGGAATGAGCAGTTCTTC

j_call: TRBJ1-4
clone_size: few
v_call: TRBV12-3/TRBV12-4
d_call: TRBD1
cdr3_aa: CASSPGDRVGLFF
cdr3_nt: TGTGCCAGCAGTCCCGGGGACAGGGTCGGGCTGTTTTTT

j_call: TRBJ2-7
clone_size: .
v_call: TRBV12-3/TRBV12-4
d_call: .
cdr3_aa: CASSFQGGKDEQYF
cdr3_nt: TGTGCCAGCAGTTTTCAGGGGGGAAAGGACGAGCAGTACTTC

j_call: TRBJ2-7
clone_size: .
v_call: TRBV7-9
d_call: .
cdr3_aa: CASSRIYEQYF
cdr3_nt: TGTGCCAGCAGCAGGATATACGAGCAGTACTTC

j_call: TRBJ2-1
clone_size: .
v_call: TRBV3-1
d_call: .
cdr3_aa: CASSRGGRGNEQFF
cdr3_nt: TGTGCCAGTTCCCGCGGGGGCCGGGGCAATGAGCAGTTCTTC

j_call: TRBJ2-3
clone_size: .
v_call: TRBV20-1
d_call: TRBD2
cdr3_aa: CSATSTSGWGTDTQYF
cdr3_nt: TGCAGTGCTACCTCTACTAGCGGGTGGGGCACAGATACGCAGTATTTT

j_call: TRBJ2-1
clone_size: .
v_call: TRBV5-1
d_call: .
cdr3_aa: CASSLVGGRNSYNEQFF
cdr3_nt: TGCGCCAGCAGCTTGGTGGGCGGGCGAAACTCCTACAATGAGCAGTTCTTC

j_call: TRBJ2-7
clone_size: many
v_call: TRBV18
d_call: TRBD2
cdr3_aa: CASSLLENSGRAGSHEQYF
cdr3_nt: TGTGCCAGCTCACTTCTTGAGAATAGCGGGAGGGCCGGGAGCCACGAGCAGTACTTC

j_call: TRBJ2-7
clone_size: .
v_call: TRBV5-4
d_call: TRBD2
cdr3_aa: CASSLGLAGATDEQYF
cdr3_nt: TGTGCCAGCAGCTTGGGACTAGCGGGGGCCACGGACGAGCAGTACTTC

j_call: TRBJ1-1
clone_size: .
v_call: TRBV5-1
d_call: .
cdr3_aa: CASSLREGNTEAFF
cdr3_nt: TGCGCCAGCAGCTTGCGGGAGGGAAACACTGAAGCTTTCTTT

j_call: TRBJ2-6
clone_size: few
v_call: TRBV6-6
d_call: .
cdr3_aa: CASLVQGTGANVLTF
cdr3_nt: TGTGCCAGCCTAGTCCAGGGAACTGGGGCCAACGTCCTGACTTTC

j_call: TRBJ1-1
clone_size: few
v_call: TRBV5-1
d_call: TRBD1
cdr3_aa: CASSVSPGDSTEAFF
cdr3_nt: TGCGCCAGCAGCGTCTCACCGGGGGACAGCACTGAAGCTTTCTTT

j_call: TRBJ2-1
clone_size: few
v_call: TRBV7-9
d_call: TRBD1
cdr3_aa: CASSPVGQLYNEQFF
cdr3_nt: TGTGCCAGCAGCCCGGTGGGACAGCTATACAATGAGCAGTTCTTC

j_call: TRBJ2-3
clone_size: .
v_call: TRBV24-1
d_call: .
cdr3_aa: CATSDLYPGSTDTQYF
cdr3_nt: TGTGCCACCAGTGATTTGTATCCCGGGAGCACAGATACGCAGTATTTT

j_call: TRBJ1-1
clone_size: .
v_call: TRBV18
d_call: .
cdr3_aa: CASSLLEGGHGAFF
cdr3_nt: TGTGCCAGCTCGCTACTCGAGGGGGGACATGGGGCTTTCTTT

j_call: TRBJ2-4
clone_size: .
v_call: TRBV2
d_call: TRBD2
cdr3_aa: CASLPAGGSKAKNIQYF
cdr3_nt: TGTGCCAGCCTTCCCGCGGGGGGATCAAAAGCCAAAAACATTCAGTACTTC

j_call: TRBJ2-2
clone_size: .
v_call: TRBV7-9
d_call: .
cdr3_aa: CAIQVGSRDTGELFF
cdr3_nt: TGTGCCATCCAGGTTGGGTCCAGGGACACCGGGGAGCTGTTTTTT

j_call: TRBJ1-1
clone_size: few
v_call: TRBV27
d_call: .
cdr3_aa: CASSNGRLWESTEAFF
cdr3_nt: TGTGCCAGCAGTAATGGGAGGCTCTGGGAGAGCACTGAAGCTTTCTTT

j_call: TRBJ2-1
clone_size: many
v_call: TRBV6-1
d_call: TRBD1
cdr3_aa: CASIDRTGKGNEQFF
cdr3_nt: TGTGCCAGCATAGATCGGACAGGGAAGGGCAATGAGCAGTTCTTC

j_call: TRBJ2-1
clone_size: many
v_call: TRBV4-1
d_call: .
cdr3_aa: CASSQGAWRSSYNEQFF
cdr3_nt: TGCGCCAGCAGCCAAGGGGCATGGCGGAGCTCCTACAATGAGCAGTTCTTC

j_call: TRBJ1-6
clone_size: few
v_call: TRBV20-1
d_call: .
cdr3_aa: CSARDLGGPLHF
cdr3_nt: TGCAGTGCTAGAGATCTAGGGGGGCCCCTCCACTTT

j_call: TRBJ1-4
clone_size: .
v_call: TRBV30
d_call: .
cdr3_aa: CAWSLERVSVATNEKLFF
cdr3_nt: TGTGCCTGGAGCCTTGAGAGGGTCTCGGTTGCAACTAATGAAAAACTGTTTTTT

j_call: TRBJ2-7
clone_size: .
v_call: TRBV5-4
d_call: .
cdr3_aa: CASSQMGRPYEQYF
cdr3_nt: TGTGCCAGCAGCCAAATGGGGCGACCCTACGAGCAGTACTTC

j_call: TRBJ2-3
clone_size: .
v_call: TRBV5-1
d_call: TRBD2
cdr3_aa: CASSFERGSTDTQYF
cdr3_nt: TGCGCCAGCAGCTTTGAGCGGGGTAGCACAGATACGCAGTATTTT

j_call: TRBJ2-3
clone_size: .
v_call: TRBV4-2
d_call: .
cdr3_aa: CASSQHAGTPDTQYF
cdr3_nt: TGTGCCAGCAGCCAACACGCGGGGACCCCCGACACGCAGTATTTT

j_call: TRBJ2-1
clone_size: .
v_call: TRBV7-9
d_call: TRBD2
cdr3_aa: CASSSRTSGSTEQFF
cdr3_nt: TGTGCCAGCAGCTCCCGGACTAGCGGGAGTACTGAGCAGTTCTTC

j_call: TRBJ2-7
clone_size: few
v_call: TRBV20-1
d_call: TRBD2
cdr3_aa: CSASPFSGRVSYEQYF
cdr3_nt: TGCAGTGCTAGCCCCTTTAGCGGGAGGGTCTCCTACGAGCAGTACTTC